This TCR beta chain stems from a study of radiotherapy plus CTLA-4 blockade in lung cancer (dated by TCRdb to 2016 to 2018). About the full investigation: Objective responses occurred in about 20% of enrolled patients, and roughly 30% achieved disease control.

Focal radiation therapy combined with CTLA-4 blockade (ipilimumab) was tested in patients with chemo-refractory metastatic non-small-cell lung cancer. The paper as a whole reports these results and caveats: Increased serum interferon-beta after radiation, together with early dynamic changes in blood T cell clones, were reported to be the strongest predictors of response. After treatment with radiotherapy and ipilimumab, TCR clones that originated in tumors expanded in peripheral blood.

The library was obtained by the immunoSEQ multiplex PCR assay. TCRdb took over this immuneACCESS table, retaining in-frame rearrangements with V and J assigned. Such tables are incomplete; in checked studies, under half of the missing clones stem from an unresolved V gene, and the remainder is unexplained. The sample table holds about 85,000 clones, of which about 86% were seen once. Approximately 1.9% of the sample is held by the ten biggest clonotypes. On this clone itself: This clone's antigen is unknown. Base qualities are not at hand, and no much larger clone is one base apart.

This TCR derives from a human donor with non-small cell lung cancer who had a partial response to radiotherapy plus ipilimumab. The sample here was peripheral blood, taken from a patient treated with radiotherapy plus ipilimumab.

Read as DNA, the sequence is TGTGCCAGCAGCGCCGGGACTAGCGGGAGATCAGATACGCAGTATTTT. Protein translation: CASSAGTSGRSDTQYF. The chain employs TRBV9 and TRBJ2-3; TRBD2 aligns with 14 central bases. In the germline V gene, CDR1 corresponds to SGDLS and CDR2 to YYNGEE. From the cysteine through the phenylalanine, the CDR3 covers 16 amino acids. Solely the CDR3 DNA is kept, with 48 bases framed from the first base. Germline trimming: 3 bases from V, 4 bases from J; junction bases outside gene matches: 4.